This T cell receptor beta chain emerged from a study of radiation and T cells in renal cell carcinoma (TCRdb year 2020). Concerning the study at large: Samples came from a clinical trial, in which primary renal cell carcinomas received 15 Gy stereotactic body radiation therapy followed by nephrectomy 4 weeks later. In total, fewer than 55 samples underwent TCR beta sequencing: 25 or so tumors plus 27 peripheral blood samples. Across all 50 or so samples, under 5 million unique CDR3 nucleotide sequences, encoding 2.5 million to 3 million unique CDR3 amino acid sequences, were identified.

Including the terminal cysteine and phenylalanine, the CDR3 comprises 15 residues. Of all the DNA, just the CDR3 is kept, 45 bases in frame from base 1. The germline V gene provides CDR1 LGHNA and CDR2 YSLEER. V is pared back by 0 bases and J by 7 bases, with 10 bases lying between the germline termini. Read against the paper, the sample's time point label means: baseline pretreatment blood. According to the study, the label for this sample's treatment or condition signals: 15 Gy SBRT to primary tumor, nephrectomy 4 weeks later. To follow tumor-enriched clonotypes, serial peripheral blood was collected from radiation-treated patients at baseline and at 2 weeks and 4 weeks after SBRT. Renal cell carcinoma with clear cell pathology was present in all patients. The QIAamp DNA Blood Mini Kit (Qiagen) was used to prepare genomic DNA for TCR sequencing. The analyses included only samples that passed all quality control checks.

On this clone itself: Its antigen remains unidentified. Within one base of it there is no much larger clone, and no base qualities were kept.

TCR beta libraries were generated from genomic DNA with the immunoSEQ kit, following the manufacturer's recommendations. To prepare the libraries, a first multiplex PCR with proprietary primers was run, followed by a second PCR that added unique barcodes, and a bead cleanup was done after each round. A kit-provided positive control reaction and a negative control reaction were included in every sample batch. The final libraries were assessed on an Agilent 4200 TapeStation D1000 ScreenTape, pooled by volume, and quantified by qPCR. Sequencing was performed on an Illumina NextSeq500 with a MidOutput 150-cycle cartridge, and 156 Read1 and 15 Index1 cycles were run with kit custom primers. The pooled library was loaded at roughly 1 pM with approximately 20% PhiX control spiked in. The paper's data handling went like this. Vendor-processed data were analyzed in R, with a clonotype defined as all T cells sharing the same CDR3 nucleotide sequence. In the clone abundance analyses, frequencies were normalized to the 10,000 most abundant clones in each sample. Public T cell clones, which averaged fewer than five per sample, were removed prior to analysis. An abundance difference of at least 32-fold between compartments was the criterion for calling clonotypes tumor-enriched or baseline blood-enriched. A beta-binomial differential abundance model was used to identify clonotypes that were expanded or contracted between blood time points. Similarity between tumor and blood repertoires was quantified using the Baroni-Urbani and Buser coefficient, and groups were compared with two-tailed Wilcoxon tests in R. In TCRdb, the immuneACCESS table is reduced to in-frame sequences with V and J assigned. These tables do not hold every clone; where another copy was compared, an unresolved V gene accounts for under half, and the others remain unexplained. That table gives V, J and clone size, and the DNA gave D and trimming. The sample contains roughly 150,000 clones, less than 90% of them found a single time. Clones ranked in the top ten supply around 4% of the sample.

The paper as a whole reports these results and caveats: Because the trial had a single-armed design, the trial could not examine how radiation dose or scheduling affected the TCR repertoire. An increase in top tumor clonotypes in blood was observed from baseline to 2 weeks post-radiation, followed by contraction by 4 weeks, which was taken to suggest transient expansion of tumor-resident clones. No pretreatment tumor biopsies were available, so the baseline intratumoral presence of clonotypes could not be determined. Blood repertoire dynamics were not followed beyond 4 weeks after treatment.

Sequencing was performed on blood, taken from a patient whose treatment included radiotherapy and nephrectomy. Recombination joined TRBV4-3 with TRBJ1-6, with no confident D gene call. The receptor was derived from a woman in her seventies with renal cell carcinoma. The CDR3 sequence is CASSQEWGYNSPLHF. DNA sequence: TGCGCCAGCAGCCAAGAGTGGGGTTACAATTCACCCCTCCACTTT.